The T cell receptor beta chain under discussion was sequenced for a study of blood T cell repertoires in COVID-19. Study context: Researchers got acute and convalescent COVID-19 samples from the United States, Italy and Spain. T cells, B-cell-depleted T cells, or PBMCs supplied cDNA or gDNA.

The CDR3 covers 13 residues. The V gene lost 3 bases and the J gene lost 9 bases, with 14 bases spanning the gap. The germline gives CDR1 SEHNR, CDR2 FQNEAQ (reference sequence). In the original processing: Nucleated cell number was recorded as an estimate derived from reference gene primer amplification. Data came from immunoSEQ multiplex PCR; TCRdb stores just in-frame clones and leaves some out. That table gives V, J and clone size, and the DNA gave D and trimming. The sample consists of roughly 290,000 clones, over 75% of them appearing once. Sequenced material: peripheral blood. The sequence derives from a woman between 45 and 65 years old who had recovered from COVID-19. The chain joins TRBV7-9 to TRBJ2-5, with a weak D call TRBD2 (5 bases). The CDR3 loop reads CASSFSPGVAQYF. For the CDR3, the DNA is TGTGCCAGCAGCTTTTCCCCCGGGGTGGCCCAGTACTTC.